Presented here are 20 T cell receptor beta chains from one specimen sequenced in a study of blood T cell repertoires in COVID-19. Sequencing used immunoSEQ multiplex PCR; TCRdb keeps in-frame clones, though not all of them. The table shows roughly 140,000 clones, with about 90% occurring only once. The source material was peripheral blood. All receptors come from a human donor in a cohort sampled during active COVID-19.

The V gene is TRBV14, the J gene TRBJ2-1; 12 nucleotides align to TRBD2. The germline V gene has CDR1 SGHDN and CDR2 FVKESK. Trimming cost V 6 bases and J 7 bases; bases outside gene matches: 10. This CDR3 contains 16 residues. CDR3: CASRPTLAGGLNEQFF. The CDR3 region has the DNA TGTGCCAGCAGACCTACCCTAGCGGGGGGGCTGAATGAGCAGTTCTTC. The complete variable domain, with remaining parts taken from reference TRBV14 and TRBJ2-1, reads EAGVTQFPSHSVIEKGQTVTLRCDPISGHDNLYWYRRVMGKEIKFLLHFVKESKQDESGMPNNRFLAERTGGTYSTLKVQPAELEDSGVYFCASRPTLAGGLNEQFFGPGTRLTVL.

This clone has only one observation. This sequence joins TRBV11-2 and TRBJ1-6, with D possibly matching TRBD1 (5 bases). Germline CDR1 is SGHAT and CDR2 is FQNNGV. With 1 base removed from V and 7 bases from J, the gap between germline ends came to 8 bases. CDR3 length: 14 amino acids. The CDR3 is CASSLGTQNSPLHF. The DNA for the CDR3 is TGTGCCAGCAGCTTAGGGACACAGAATTCACCCCTCCACTTT. Full variable domain (rest looked up from reference TRBV11-2 and TRBJ1-6): EAGVAQSPRYKIIEKRQSVAFWCNPISGHATLYWYQQILGQGPKLLIQFQNNGVVDDSQLPKDRFSAERLKGVDSTLKIQPAKLEDSAVYLCASSLGTQNSPLHFGNGTRLTVT.

The count of this clone is one. The chain uses TRBV11-1 and TRBJ1-1, with D unclear. The CDR3 length is 14 residues. CDR1 is SGHAT, CDR2 FQDESV, per germline (reference sequence). The germline V and J ends were trimmed by 2 bases and 1 base, with 8 bases remaining between them. Here the CDR3 reads CASSLFGGNTEAFF. Written as DNA, the CDR3 is TGTGCCAGCAGCTTATTCGGCGGGAACACTGAAGCTTTCTTT.

CDR3 coding DNA: TGTGCCAGCAGCTTGCTAGCGGGAGTTGCCGGGGAGCTGTTTTTT. This encodes CASSLLAGVAGELFF. The chain joins TRBV7-9 to TRBJ2-2, with 10 bases matching TRBD2. CDR1 is SEHNR and CDR2 is FQNEAQ in the germline V gene (reference sequence). The V and J ends lost 3 bases and 6 bases, in that order; junction bases with no gene match: 4. CDR3 length: 15 residues.

V gene TRBV5-5 combines with J gene TRBJ2-7; maybe TRBD2 (6 bases). There are 14 residues in the CDR3. V lost 4 bases to trimming and J lost 5 bases, with 16 bases between them. Germline V gene lookup returns CDR1 SGHKS and CDR2 YYEKEE (reference sequence). For the CDR3, the DNA is TGTGCCAGCAGCCCGGGAGTGGGGTCAAACGAGCAGTACTTC. The encoded protein is CASSPGVGSNEQYF.

The chain is built from TRBV9 and TRBJ2-7; possible D gene TRBD2, 7 bases. This CDR3 spans 16 amino acids. Germline V CDR1 and CDR2: SGDLS, YYNGEE. Trimming removed 0 bases from V and 5 bases from J, with 18 bases in between. The CDR3 DNA reads TGTGCCAGCAGCGTAGCTTTTTGGGGGGGGGCCCACGAGCAGTACTTC. Protein product: CASSVAFWGGAHEQYF. The full variable domain, its missing parts supplied by reference TRBV9 and TRBJ2-7, is DSGVTQTPKHLITATGQRVTLRCSPRSGDLSVYWYQQSLDQGLQFLIQYYNGEERAKGNILERFSAQQFPDLHSELNLSSLELGDSALYFCASSVAFWGGAHEQYFGPGTRLTVT.

V is TRBV5-6 and J is TRBJ2-3, with 12 bases fitting TRBD2. This CDR3 region has 17 residues. Trimming cost V 2 bases and J 0 bases; bases outside gene matches: 4. Germline V lookup: CDR1 SGHDT, CDR2 YYEEEE. The CDR3 protein is CASSFGLAGYSTDTQYF. In DNA form, the CDR3 reads TGTGCCAGCAGCTTTGGACTAGCGGGGTATAGCACAGATACGCAGTATTTT.

This clone came up a few times. The V and J genes are TRBV11-1 and TRBJ1-2; 8 positions agree with TRBD1. CDR3 length equals 15 residues. Unmatched junction bases numbered 10, after V lost 4 bases and J lost 6 bases. CDR1 SGHAT and CDR2 FQDESV come from the germline V gene (reference sequence). The CDR3 DNA reads as TGTGCCAGCAGCTCCCGCCCTTACAGGGGGGATGGCTACACCTTC. Its translation: CASSSRPYRGDGYTF.

CDR3 protein: CASSLGDRLQQETQYF. The CDR3 DNA is TGTGCCAGCAGTTTGGGTGACAGATTACAACAAGAGACCCAGTACTTC. This chain connects TRBV28 to TRBJ2-5, with D perhaps TRBD1 (5 bases). Looked up from germline, CDR1 is MDHEN and CDR2 is SYDVKM. V was cut by 3 bases and J by 2 bases, with 16 bases left in between. The length of the CDR3 is 16 residues.

V is TRBV7-9 and J is TRBJ2-2; 14 positions agree with TRBD2. Germline CDR1 SEHNR, CDR2 FQNEAQ (reference sequence). The CDR3 has 16 amino acids. V trimming: 5 bases; J trimming: 5 bases; junction bases outside the gene matches: 4. CDR3 bases: TGTGCCAGCAGCCCGGGACTAGCGGGAGTTACCGGGGAGCTGTTTTTT. Translating gives CASSPGLAGVTGELFF.

The V call is TRBV9, the J call TRBJ1-1; perhaps TRBD1 as D (6 bases). CDR1 is SGDLS and CDR2 is YYNGEE in the germline V gene. V dropped 3 bases and J dropped 4 bases, with 10 bases sitting between them. The CDR3 totals 13 residues. CDR3 in amino acids: CASSEGGRTEAFF. CDR3 sequence (DNA): TGTGCCAGCAGCGAAGGGGGTCGCACTGAAGCTTTCTTT.

CDR3 sequence: CASSQSRQSYGYTF. The CDR3 DNA reads TGCGCCAGCAGCCAGAGCCGACAGAGCTATGGCTACACCTTC. The genes are TRBV4-3 and TRBJ1-2, with D possibly TRBD1 on 5 matching bases. Germline V gives CDR1 LGHNA, CDR2 YSLEER. Trimming took 3 bases from V and 4 from J, leaving 12 bases between them. The CDR3 has 14 residues.

V usage is TRBV7-3 and J usage is TRBJ2-7; D may be TRBD1 (6 bases). This CDR3 has 16 amino acids. Trimming pared 5 bases from V and 5 bases from J, leaving 22 bases between. Germline loops: CDR1 SGHTA, CDR2 FQGTGA. CDR3 protein: CASSPLGARPYNEQYF. CDR3 DNA: TGTGCCAGCAGCCCATTGGGGGCACGGCCTTATAACGAGCAGTACTTC. The full variable domain, its missing parts supplied by reference TRBV7-3 and TRBJ2-7, is GAGVSQTPSNKVTEKGKYVELRCDPISGHTALYWYRQSLGQGPEFLIYFQGTGAADDSGLPNDRFFAVRPEGSVSTLKIQRTERGDSAVYLCASSPLGARPYNEQYFGPGTRLTVT.

This chain connects TRBV18 to TRBJ2-1, with 8 bases aligning to TRBD1. Germline V lookup: CDR1 KGHSH, CDR2 LQKENI. The CDR3 totals 18 residues. Trimming took 3 bases from V and 7 from J; bases not matched to a gene: 17. Written as DNA, the CDR3 is TGTGCCAGCTCACCGGACAGGGCCCTAGCGAGGGTTCATAATGAGCAGTTCTTC. Translated, it gives CASSPDRALARVHNEQFF. The variable domain in full, completed from reference TRBV18 and TRBJ2-1, reads NAGVMQNPRHLVRRRGQEARLRCSPMKGHSHVYWYRQLPEEGLKFMVYLQKENIIDESGMPKERFSAEFPKEGPSILRIQQVVRGDSAAYFCASSPDRALARVHNEQFFGPGTRLTVL.

The genes are TRBV7-9 and TRBJ2-7; TRBD2 aligns across 15 bases. Germline CDR1 reads SEHNR; CDR2 reads FQNEAQ (reference sequence). Trimming at V came to 5 bases and at J to 6 bases, leaving 11 bases not matched to a gene. The CDR3 contains 17 residues. In nucleotides, the CDR3 is TGTGCCAGCAGCCTCGGACTAGCGGGAGGGCCTCGAAGCGAGCAGTACTTC. This translates into CASSLGLAGGPRSEQYF.

A single count supports this clone. V is TRBV19 and J is TRBJ2-7; TRBD2 agrees at 12 bases. The CDR3 runs 14 residues. The V and J ends lost 8 bases and 2 bases, in that order; junction bases with no gene match: 4. Germline CDR1 LNHDA, CDR2 SQIVND (reference sequence). The DNA of the CDR3 is TGTGCCAGTCAGACTAGCGGGGGACCCTACGAGCAGTACTTC. Translation gives CASQTSGGPYEQYF.

The chain is built from TRBV5-5 and TRBJ1-5, with D possibly being TRBD1 (6 bases). This CDR3 has 15 residues. V lost 0 bases and J lost 5, with 12 bases in between. Germline V gene sequence: CDR1 SGHKS, CDR2 YYEKEE (reference sequence). The CDR3 nucleotides read TGTGCCAGCAGCTTGGTAGTTACAGGGTATCAGCCCCAGCATTTT. Its protein product is CASSLVVTGYQPQHF. Complete variable domain (other parts from reference TRBV5-5 and TRBJ1-5): DAGVTQSPTHLIKTRGQQVTLRCSPISGHKSVSWYQQVLGQGPQFIFQYYEKEERGRGNFPDRFSARQFPNYSSELNVNALLLGDSALYLCASSLVVTGYQPQHFGDGTRLSIL.

This sequence joins TRBV7-3 and TRBJ2-3, with 8 nucleotides matching TRBD2. V lost 6 bases and J lost 1; bases outside the gene matches: 6. Germline-derived CDR1 and CDR2 are SGHTA and FQGTGA. The CDR3 runs 15 residues. CDR3 in DNA: TGTGCCAGCAGTACCCGGGAGGGCCGCACAGATACGCAGTATTTT. Protein: CASSTREGRTDTQYF.

J is TRBJ2-5 and V is TRBV27; TRBD2 matches at 12 bases. The CDR3 contains 17 residues. Germline V lookup: CDR1 MNHEY, CDR2 SMNVEV (reference sequence). V trimming: 5 bases; J trimming: 5 bases; junction bases outside the gene matches: 12. The CDR3 loop is CASSKTSGGSFFETQYF. The CDR3 nucleotides are TGTGCCAGCAGTAAGACTAGCGGGGGCTCCTTTTTTGAGACCCAGTACTTC.

The chain uses TRBV5-1 and TRBJ2-7; TRBD1 agrees at 9 bases. Per germline, CDR1 SGHRS and CDR2 YFSETQ. V shed 0 bases, J shed 5 bases, and the junction held 6 bases outside the gene matches. The CDR3 is made up of 15 amino acids. DNA of the CDR3: TGCGCCAGCAGCTTGGGGGACAGGGATCGGGACGAGCAGTACTTC. Protein sequence: CASSLGDRDRDEQYF.